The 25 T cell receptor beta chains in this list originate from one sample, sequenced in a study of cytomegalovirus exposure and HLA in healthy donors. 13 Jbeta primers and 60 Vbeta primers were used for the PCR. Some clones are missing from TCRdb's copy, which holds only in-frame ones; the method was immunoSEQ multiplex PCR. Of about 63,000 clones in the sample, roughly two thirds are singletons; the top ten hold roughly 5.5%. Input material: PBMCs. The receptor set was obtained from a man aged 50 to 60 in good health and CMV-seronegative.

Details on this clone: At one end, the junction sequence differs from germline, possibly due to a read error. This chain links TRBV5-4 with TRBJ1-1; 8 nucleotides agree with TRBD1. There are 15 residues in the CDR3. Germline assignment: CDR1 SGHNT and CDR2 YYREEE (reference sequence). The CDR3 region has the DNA TGTGCCAGCAGCTTGGCACAGGGGGTGAACACTGAAGTTTTCTTT. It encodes CASSLAQGVNTEVFF. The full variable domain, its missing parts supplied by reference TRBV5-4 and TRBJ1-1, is ETGVTQSPTHLIKTRGQQVTLRCSSQSGHNTVSWYQQALGQGPQFIFQYYREEENGRGNFPPRFSGLQFPNYSSELNVNALELDDSALYLCASSLAQGVNTEVFFGQGTRLTVV.

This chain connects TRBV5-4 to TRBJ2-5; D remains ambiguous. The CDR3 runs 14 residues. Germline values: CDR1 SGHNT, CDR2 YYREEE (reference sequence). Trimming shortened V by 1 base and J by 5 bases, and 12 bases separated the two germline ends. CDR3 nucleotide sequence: TGTGCCAGCAGCTTGATAACCACGGAGGAGACCCAGTACTTC. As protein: CASSLITTEETQYF.

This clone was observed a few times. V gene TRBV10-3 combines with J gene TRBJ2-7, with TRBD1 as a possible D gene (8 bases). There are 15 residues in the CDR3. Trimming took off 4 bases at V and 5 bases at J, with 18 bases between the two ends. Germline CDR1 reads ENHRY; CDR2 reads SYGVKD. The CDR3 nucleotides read TGTGCCATCAGTGCAGTAGGAACAGGGGGGGACGAGCAGTACTTC. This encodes CAISAVGTGGDEQYF.

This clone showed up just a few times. CDR3 amino acids: CASSLGGTGWEQYF. The CDR3 DNA reads as TGTGCCAGCAGCTTAGGCGGGACCGGGTGGGAGCAGTACTTC. The chain uses TRBV7-3 and TRBJ2-7; TRBD2 is a possible D gene (6 bases). This CDR3 has 14 amino acids. The germline V gene encodes CDR1 SGHTA and CDR2 FQGTGA. V lost 2 bases and J lost 7, with 15 bases in between.

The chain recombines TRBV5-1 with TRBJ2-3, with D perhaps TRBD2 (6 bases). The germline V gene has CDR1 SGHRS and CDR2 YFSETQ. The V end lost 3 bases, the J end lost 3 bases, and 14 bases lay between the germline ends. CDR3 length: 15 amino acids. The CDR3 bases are TGCGCCAGCAGCTCTTCTAGCCGGGGGACAGATACGCAGTATTTT. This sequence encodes CASSSSSRGTDTQYF. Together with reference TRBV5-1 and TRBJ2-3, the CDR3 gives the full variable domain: KAGVTQTPRYLIKTRGQQVTLSCSPISGHRSVSWYQQTPGQGLQFLFEYFSETQRNKGNFPGRFSGRQFSNSRSEMNVSTLELGDSALYLCASSSSSRGTDTQYFGPGTRLTVL.

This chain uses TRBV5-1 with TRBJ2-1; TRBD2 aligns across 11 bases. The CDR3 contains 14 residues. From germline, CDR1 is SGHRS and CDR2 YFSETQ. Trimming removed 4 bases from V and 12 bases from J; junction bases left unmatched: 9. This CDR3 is CASSRASGGSWQFF. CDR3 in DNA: TGCGCCAGCAGCCGGGCTAGCGGGGGGAGTTGGCAGTTCTTC.

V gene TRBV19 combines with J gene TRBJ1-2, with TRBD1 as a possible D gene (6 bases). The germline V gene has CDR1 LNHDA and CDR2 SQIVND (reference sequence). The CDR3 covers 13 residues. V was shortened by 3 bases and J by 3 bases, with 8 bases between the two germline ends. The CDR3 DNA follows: TGTGCCAGTAGTATGGCAGGGGACTATGGCTACACCTTC. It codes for CASSMAGDYGYTF.

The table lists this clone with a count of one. CDR3 sequence (DNA): TGTGCCATCAGTGAGTCGTCGGGGGTGGGGTACGAGCAGTACTTC. Translated, it gives CAISESSGVGYEQYF. The gene calls are TRBV10-3 and TRBJ2-7, with D possibly TRBD2 on 6 matching bases. This CDR3 spans 15 amino acids. V lost 0 bases, J lost 4 bases, and 13 bases lay in between. Germline assignment: CDR1 ENHRY and CDR2 SYGVKD.

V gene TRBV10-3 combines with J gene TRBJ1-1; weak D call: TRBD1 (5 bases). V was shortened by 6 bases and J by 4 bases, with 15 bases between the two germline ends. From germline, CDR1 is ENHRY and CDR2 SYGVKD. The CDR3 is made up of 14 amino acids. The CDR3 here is CAISGDSSGTEAFF. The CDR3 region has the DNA TGTGCCATCAGCGGAGACAGCAGTGGCACTGAAGCTTTCTTT.

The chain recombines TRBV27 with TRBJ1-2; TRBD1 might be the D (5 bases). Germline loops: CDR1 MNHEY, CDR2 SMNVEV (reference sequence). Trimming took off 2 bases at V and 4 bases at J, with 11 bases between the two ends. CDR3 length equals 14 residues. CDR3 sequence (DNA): TGTGCCAGCAGTTTAAAGGGGCCTGGCTATGGCTACACCTTC. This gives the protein CASSLKGPGYGYTF.

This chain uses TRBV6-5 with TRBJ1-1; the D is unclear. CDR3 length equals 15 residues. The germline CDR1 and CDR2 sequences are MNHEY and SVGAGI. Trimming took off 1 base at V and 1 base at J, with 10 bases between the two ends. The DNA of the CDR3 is TGTGCCAGCAGTTACTTTCGACAACGGAACACTGAAGCTTTCTTT. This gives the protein CASSYFRQRNTEAFF.

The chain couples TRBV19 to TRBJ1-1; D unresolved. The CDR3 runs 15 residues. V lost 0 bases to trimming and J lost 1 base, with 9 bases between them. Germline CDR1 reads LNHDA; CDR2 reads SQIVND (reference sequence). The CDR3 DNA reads TGTGCCAGTAGTATAGACGAGGGCAGGAACACTGAAGCTTTCTTT. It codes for CASSIDEGRNTEAFF. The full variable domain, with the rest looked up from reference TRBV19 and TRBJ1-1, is DGGITQSPKYLFRKEGQNVTLSCEQNLNHDAMYWYRQDPGQGLRLIYYSQIVNDFQKGDIAEGYSVSREKKESFPLTVTSAQKNPTAFYLCASSIDEGRNTEAFFGQGTRLTVV.

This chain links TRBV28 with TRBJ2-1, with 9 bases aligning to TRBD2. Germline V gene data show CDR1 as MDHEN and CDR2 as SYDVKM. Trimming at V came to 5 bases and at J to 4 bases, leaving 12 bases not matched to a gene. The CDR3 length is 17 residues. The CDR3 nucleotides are TGTGCCAGCAGTCCCCTGATGGGGCGGGGGGGATACAATGAGCAGTTCTTC. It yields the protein CASSPLMGRGGYNEQFF.

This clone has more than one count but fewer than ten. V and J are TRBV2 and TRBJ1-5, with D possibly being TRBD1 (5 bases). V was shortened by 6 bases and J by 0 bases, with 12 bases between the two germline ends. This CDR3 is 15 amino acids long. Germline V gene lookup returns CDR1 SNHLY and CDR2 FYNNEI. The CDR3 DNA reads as TGTGCCAGCAGGTTGGACATCTATAGCAATCAGCCCCAGCATTTT. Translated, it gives CASRLDIYSNQPQHF.

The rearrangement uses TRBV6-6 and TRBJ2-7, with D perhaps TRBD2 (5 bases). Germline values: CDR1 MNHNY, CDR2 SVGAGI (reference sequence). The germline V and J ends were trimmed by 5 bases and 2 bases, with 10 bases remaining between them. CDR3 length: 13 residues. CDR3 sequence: CASSDDGTYEQYF. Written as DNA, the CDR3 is TGTGCCAGCAGTGACGACGGGACCTACGAGCAGTACTTC.

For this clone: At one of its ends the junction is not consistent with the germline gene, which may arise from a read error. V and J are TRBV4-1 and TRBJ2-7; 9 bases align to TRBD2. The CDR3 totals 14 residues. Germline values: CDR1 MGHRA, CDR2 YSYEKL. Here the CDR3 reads CASSQGLAGAADNF. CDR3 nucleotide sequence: TGCGCCAGCAGCCAAGGTTTAGCGGGGGCGGCGGACAACTTC.

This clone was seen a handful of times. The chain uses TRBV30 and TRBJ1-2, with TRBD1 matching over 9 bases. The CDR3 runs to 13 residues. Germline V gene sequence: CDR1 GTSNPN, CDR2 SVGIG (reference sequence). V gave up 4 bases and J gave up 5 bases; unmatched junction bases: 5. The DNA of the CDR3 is TGTGCCTGGAAGCAGGACAGGGGATATGGCTACACCTTC. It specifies CAWKQDRGYGYTF.

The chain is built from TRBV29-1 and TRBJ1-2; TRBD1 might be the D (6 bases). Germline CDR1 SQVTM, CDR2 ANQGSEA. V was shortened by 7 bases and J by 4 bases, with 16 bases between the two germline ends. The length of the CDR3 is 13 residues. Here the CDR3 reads CSAQSRGSYGYTF. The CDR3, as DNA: TGCAGCGCTCAGAGCAGGGGATCCTATGGCTACACCTTC.

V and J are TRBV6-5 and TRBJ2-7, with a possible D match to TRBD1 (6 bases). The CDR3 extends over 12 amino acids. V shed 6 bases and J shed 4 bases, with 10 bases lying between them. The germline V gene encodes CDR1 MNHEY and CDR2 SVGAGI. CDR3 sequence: CASRGTGYEQYF. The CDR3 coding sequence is TGTGCCAGCAGGGGTACAGGGTACGAGCAGTACTTC.

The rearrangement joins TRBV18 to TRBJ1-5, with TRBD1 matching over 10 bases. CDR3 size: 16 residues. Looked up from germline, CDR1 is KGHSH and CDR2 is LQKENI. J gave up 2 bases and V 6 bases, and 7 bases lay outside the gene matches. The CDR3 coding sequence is TGTGCCAGCTCTCCGACAGGGGGCCGCGGCAATCAGCCCCAGCATTTT. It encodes CASSPTGGRGNQPQHF.

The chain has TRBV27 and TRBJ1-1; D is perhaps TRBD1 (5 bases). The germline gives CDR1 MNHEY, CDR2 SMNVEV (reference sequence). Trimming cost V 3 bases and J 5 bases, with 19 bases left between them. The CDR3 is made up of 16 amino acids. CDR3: CASSLAPGGRGTEAFF. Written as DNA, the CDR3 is TGTGCCAGCAGTTTGGCTCCCGGGGGGAGAGGAACTGAAGCTTTCTTT.

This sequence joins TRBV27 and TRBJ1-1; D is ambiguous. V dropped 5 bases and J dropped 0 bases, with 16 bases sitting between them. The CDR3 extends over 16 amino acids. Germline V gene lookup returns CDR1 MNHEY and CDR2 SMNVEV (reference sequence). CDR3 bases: TGTGCCAGCAGTAAGTCGCAGCGTTACATGAACACTGAAGCTTTCTTT. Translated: CASSKSQRYMNTEAFF.

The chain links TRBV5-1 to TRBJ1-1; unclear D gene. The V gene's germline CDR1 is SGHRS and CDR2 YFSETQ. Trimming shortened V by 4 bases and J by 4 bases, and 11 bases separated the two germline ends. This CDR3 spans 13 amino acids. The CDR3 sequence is CASSPTGITEAFF. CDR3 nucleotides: TGCGCCAGCAGCCCCACCGGGATCACTGAAGCTTTCTTT. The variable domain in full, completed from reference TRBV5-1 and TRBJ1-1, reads KAGVTQTPRYLIKTRGQQVTLSCSPISGHRSVSWYQQTPGQGLQFLFEYFSETQRNKGNFPGRFSGRQFSNSRSEMNVSTLELGDSALYLCASSPTGITEAFFGQGTRLTVV.

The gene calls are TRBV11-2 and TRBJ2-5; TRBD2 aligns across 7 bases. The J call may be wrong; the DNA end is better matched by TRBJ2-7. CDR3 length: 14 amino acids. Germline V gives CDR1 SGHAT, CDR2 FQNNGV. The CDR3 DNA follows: TGTGCCACCAGGAGGGACTACGGCTCCTACGAGCAGTACTTC. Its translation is CATRRDYGSYEQYF.

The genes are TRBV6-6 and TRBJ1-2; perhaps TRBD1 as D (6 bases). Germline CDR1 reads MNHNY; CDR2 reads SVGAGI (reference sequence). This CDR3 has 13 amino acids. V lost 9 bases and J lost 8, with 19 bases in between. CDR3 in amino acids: CASLGDNYGGYTF. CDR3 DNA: TGTGCCAGTTTGGGGGACAACTATGGAGGCTACACCTTC.